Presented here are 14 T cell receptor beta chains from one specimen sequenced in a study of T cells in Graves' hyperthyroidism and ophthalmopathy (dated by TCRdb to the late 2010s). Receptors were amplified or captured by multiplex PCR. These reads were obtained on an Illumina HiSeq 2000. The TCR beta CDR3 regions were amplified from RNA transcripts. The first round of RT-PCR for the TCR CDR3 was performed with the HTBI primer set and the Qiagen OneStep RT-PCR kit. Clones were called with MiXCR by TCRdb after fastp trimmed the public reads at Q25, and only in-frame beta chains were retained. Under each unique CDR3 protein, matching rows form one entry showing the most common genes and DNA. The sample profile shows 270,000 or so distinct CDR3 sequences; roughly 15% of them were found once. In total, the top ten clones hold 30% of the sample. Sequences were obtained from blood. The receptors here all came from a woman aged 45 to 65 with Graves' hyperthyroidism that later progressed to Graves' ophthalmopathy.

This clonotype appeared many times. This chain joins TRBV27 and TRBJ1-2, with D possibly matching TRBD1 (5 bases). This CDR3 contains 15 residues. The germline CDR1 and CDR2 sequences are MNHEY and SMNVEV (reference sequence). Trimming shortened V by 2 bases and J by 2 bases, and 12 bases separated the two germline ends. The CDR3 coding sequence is TGTGCCAGCAGTTTAGTAGGGGAGGAAAACTATGGCTACACCTTC. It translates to CASSLVGEENYGYTF.

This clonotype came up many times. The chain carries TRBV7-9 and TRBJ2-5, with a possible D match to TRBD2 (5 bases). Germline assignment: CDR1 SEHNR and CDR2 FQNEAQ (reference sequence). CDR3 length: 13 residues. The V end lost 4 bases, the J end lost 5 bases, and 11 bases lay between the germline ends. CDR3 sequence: CASSSEQRETQYF. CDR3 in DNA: TGTGCCAGCAGCTCCGAACAGCGGGAGACCCAGTACTTC. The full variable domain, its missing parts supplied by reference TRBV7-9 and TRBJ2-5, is DTGVSQNPRHKITKRGQNVTFRCDPISEHNRLYWYRQTLGQGPEFLTYFQNEAQLEKSRLLSDRFSAERPKGSFSTLEIQRTEQGDSAMYLCASSSEQRETQYFGPGTRLLVL.

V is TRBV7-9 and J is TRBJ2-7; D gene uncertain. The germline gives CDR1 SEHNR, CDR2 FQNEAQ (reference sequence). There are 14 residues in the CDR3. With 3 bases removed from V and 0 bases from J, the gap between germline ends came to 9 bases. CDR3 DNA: TGTGCCAGCAGCTTGATGGTCAGCTCCTACGAGCAGTACTTC. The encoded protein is CASSLMVSSYEQYF.

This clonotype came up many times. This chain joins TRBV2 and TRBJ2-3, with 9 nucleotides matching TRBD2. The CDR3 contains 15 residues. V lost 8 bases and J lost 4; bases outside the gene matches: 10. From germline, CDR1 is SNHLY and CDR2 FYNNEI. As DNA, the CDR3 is TGTGCCAGCCGATCTAGCGGGAAATTTGCAGATACGCAGTATTTT. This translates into CASRSSGKFADTQYF.

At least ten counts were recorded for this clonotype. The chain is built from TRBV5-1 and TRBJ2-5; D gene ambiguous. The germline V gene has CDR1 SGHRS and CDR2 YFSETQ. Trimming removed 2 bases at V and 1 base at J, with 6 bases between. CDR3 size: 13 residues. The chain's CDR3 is CASSFSSQETQYF. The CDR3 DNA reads TGCGCCAGCAGCTTCTCCTCCCAAGAGACCCAGTACTTC. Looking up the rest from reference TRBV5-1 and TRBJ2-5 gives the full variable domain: KAGVTQTPRYLIKTRGQQVTLSCSPISGHRSVSWYQQTPGQGLQFLFEYFSETQRNKGNFPGRFSGRQFSNSRSEMNVSTLELGDSALYLCASSFSSQETQYFGPGTRLLVL.

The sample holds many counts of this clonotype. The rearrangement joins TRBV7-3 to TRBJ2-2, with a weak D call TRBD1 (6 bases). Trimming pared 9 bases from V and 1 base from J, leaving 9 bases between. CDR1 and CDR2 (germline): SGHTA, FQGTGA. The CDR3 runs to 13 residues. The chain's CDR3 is CASQTGNTGELFF. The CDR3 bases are TGTGCCAGTCAGACAGGGAACACCGGGGAGCTGTTTTTT.

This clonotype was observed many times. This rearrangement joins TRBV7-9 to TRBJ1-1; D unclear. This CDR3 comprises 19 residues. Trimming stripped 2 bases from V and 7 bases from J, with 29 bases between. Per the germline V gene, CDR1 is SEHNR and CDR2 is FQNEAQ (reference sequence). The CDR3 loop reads CASSLLRIDRVGVENEAFF. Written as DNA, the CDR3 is TGTGCCAGCAGCTTATTGCGGATAGATCGTGTGGGAGTTGAAAATGAAGCTTTCTTT.

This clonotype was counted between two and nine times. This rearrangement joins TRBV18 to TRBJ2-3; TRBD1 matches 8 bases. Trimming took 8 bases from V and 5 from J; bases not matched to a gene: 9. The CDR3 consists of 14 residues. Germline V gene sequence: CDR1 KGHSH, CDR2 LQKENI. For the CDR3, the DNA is TGTGCCAGCAGCCGGGGACAGGAGGGAGATACGCAGTATTTT. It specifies CASSRGQEGDTQYF.

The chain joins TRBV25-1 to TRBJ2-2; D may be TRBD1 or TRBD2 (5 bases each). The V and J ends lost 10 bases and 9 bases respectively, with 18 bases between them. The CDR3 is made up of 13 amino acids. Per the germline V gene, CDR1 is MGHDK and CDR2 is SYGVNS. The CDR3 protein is CATTGPTKRELFF. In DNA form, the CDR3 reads TGTGCCACCACGGGGCCTACGAAAAGGGAGCTGTTTTTT.

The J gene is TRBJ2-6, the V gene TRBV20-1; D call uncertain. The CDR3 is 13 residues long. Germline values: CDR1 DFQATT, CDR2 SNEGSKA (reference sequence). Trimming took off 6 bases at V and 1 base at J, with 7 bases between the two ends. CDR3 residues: CSASISGANVLTF. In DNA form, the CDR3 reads TGCAGTGCGTCGATTTCTGGGGCCAACGTCCTGACTTTC.

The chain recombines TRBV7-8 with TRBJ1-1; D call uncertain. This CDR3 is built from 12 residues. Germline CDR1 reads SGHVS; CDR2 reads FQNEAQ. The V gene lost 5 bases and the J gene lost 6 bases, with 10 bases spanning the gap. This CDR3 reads CASSLDGAEAFF. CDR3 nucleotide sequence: TGTGCCAGCAGCCTCGATGGGGCTGAAGCTTTCTTT.

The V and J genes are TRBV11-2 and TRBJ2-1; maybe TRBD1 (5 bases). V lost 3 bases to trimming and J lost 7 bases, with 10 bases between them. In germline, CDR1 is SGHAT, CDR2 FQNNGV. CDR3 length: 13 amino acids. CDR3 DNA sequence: TGTGCCAGCAGCTTTGGTCCAGGGAATGAGCAGTTCTTC. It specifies CASSFGPGNEQFF.

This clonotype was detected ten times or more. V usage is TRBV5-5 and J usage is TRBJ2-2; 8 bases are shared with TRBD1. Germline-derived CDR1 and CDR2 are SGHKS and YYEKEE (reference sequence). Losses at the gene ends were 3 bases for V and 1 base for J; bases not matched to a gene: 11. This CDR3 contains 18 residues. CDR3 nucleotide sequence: TGTGCCAGCAGCTGGCCGCTTGAGACAGGGGTGAACACCGGGGAGCTGTTTTTT. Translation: CASSWPLETGVNTGELFF.

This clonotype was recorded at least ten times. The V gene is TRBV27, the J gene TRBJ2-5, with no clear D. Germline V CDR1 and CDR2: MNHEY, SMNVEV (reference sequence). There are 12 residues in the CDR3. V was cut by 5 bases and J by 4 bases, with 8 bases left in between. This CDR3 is CASSPYGETQYF. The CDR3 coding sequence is TGTGCCAGCAGTCCCTACGGAGAGACCCAGTACTTC.